This TCR beta chain was profiled in a study of shared clonotypes between healthy human individuals. Study-wide points: Around 5% was the fraction of naive CD4 clonotypes found shared across several donors. When compared with the clonotypes that were shared by all four sorted-subset donors, the non-shared clonotypes turned out to have lower generation probabilities.

A remark on this clone: Its antigen is as yet unknown. One end of the junction is discordant with germline, which a read error may explain.

Sorted-subset replicate PCR reactions contained 200 ng DNA, corresponding to about 30,000 T cell genomes. The repertoire was sequenced with immunoSEQ multiplex PCR; TCRdb's copy has only in-frame clones and lacks some. Of about 2.1 million clones detected, about 93% appear once; the ten largest clones hold about 1.6%. Terminally differentiated effector memory CD45RA+ cells were excluded by CCR7 positive selection of CD45RO-negative cells. The CDR3 is made up of 15 amino acids. Germline values: CDR1 SEHNR, CDR2 FQNEAQ (reference sequence). The TCR sequence derives from a man between 18 and 29 years old in good health. Some clones in this sample may be carry-over from other donors' samples. The chain combines TRBV7-9 with TRBJ2-1; 8 bases are a match to TRBD2. The source material was naive CD8+ T cells from PBMCs. CDR3: CASSLAGEGYNEQFF. For the CDR3, the DNA is TGTGCCAGCAGCCTAGCGGGCGAAGGGTACAATGAGCAGTTCTTC. Full variable domain (missing parts from reference TRBV7-9 and TRBJ2-1): DTGVSQNPRHKITKRGQNVTFRCDPISEHNRLYWYRQTLGQGPEFLTYFQNEAQLEKSRLLSDRFSAERPKGSFSTLEIQRTEQGDSAMYLCASSLAGEGYNEQFFGPGTRLTVL.